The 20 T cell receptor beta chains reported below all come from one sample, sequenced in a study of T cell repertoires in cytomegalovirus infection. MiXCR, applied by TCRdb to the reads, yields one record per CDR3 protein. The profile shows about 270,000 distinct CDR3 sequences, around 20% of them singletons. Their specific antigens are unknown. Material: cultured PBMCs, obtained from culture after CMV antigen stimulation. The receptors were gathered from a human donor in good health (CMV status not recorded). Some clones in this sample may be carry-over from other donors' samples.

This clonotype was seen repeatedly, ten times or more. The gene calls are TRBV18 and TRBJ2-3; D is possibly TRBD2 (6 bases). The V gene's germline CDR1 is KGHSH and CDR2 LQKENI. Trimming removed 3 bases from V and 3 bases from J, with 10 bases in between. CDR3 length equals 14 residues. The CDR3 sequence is CASSPQGGTDTQYF. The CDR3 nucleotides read TGTGCCAGCTCACCTCAGGGAGGAACAGATACGCAGTATTTT.

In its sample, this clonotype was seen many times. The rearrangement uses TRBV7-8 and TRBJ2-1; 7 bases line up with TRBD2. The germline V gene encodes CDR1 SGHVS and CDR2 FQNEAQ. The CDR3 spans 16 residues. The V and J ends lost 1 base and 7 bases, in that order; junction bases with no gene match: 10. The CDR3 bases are TGTGCCAGCAGCTTAGTTCCAGCGGGAATCGCGAATGAGCAGTTCTTC. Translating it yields CASSLVPAGIANEQFF.

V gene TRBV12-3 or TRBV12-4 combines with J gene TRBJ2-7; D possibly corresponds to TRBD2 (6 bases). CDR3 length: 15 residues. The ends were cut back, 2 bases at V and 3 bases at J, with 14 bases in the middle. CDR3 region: CASSLLGGVGYEQYF. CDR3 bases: TGTGCCAGCAGTTTACTCGGGGGTGTGGGCTACGAGCAGTACTTC.

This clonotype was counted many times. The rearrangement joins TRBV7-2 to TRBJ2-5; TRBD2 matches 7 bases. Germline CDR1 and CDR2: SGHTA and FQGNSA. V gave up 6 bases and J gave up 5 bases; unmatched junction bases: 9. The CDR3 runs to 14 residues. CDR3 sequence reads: CASSALGGRETQYF. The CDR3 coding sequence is TGTGCCAGCAGTGCGCTCGGGGGGAGGGAGACCCAGTACTTC.

The CDR3 spells CASSIDARGKQFF. CDR3 in DNA: TGTGCCAGTAGTATAGACGCCAGGGGAAAGCAGTTCTTC. The chain recombines TRBV19 with TRBJ2-1; D is possibly TRBD1 (6 bases). Trimming pared 0 bases from V and 11 bases from J, leaving 11 bases between. Germline CDR1 and CDR2: LNHDA and SQIVND (reference sequence). This CDR3 contains 13 residues.

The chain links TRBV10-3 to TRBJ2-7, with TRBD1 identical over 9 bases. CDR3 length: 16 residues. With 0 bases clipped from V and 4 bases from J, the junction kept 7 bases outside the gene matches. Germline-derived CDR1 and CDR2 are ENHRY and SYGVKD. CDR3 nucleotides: TGTGCCATCAGTGAGTCAGTGGGACAGGGAGCTTACGAGCAGTACTTC. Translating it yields CAISESVGQGAYEQYF.

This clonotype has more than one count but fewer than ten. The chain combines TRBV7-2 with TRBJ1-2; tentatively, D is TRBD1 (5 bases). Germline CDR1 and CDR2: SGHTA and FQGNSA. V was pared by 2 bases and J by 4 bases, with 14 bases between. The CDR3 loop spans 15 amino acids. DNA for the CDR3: TGTGCCAGCAGCTTACCCGGGGCGAGTCGCTATGGCTACACCTTC. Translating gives CASSLPGASRYGYTF.

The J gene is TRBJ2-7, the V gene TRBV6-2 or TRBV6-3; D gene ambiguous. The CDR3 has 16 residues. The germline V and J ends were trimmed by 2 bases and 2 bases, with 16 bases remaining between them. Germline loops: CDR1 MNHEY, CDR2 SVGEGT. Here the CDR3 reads CASSYGPMISPYEQYV. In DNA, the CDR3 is TGTGCCAGCAGTTACGGGCCGATGATCTCCCCCTACGAGCAGTACGTC.

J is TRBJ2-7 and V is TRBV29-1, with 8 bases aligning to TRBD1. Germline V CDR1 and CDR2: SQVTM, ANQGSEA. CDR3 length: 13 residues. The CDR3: CGEDRAIGYEQYF. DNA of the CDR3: TGCGGGGAGGACAGGGCTATAGGCTACGAGCAGTACTTC.

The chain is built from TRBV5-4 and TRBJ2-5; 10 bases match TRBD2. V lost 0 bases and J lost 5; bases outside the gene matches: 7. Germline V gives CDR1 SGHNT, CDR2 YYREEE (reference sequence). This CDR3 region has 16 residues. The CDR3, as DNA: TGTGCCAGCAGCTTGGACCTAGCGGGAGTGCGGGAGACCCAGTACTTC. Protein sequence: CASSLDLAGVRETQYF. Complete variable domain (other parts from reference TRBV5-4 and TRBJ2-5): ETGVTQSPTHLIKTRGQQVTLRCSSQSGHNTVSWYQQALGQGPQFIFQYYREEENGRGNFPPRFSGLQFPNYSSELNVNALELDDSALYLCASSLDLAGVRETQYFGPGTRLLVL.

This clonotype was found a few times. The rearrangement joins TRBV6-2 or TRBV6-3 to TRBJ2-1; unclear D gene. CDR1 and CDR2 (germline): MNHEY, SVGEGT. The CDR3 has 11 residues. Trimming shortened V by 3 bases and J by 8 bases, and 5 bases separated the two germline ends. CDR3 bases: TGTGCCAGCAGTTATGTGTATGAGCAGTTCTTC. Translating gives CASSYVYEQFF.

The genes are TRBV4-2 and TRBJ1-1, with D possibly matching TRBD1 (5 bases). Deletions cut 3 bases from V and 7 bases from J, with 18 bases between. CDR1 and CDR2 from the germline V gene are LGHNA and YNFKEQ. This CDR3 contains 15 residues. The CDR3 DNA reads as TGTGCCAGCAGCCAGGGACGAGGGGCGCTTATTGAAGCTTTCTTT. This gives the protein CASSQGRGALIEAFF.

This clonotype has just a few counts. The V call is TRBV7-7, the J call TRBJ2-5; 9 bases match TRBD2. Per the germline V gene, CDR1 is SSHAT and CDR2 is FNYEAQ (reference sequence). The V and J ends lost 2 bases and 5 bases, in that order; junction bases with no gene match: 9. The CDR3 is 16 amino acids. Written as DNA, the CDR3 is TGTGCCAGCAGCTTATTCCGGGCTAGCGGGGCGGAGACCCAGTACTTC. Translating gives CASSLFRASGAETQYF.

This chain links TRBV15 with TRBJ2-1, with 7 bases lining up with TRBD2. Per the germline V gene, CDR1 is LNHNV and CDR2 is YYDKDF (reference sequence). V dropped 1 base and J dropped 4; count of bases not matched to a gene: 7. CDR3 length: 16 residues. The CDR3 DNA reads TGTGCCACCAGCAGAGTCCGGGCTAGCGGATACAATGAGCAGTTCTTC. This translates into CATSRVRASGYNEQFF. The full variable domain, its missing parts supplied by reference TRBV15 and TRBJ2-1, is DAMVIQNPRYQVTQFGKPVTLSCSQTLNHNVMYWYQQKSSQAPKLLFHYYDKDFNNEADTPDNFQSRRPNTSFCFLDIRSPGLGDTAMYLCATSRVRASGYNEQFFGPGTRLTVL.

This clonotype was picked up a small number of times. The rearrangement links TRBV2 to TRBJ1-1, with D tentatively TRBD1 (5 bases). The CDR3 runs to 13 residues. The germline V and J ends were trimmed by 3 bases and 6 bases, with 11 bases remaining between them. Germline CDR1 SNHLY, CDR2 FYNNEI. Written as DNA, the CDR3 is TGTGCCAGCAGTGACCCCCGGGGGTCTGAAGCTTTCTTT. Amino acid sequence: CASSDPRGSEAFF.

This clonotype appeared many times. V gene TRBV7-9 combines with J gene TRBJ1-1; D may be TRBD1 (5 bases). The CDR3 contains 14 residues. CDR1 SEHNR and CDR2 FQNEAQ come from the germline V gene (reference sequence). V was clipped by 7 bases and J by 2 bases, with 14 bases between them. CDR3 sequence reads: CASTRWGSNTEAFF. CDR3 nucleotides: TGTGCCAGCACCCGTTGGGGGAGCAACACTGAAGCTTTCTTT.

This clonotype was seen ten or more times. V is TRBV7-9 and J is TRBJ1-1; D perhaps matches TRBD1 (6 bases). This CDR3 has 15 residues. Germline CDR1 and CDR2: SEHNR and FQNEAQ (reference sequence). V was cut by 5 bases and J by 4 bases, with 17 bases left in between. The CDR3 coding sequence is TGTGCCAGCAGCCGCCCTTCCCAGGGGATCACTGAAGCTTTCTTT. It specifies CASSRPSQGITEAFF.

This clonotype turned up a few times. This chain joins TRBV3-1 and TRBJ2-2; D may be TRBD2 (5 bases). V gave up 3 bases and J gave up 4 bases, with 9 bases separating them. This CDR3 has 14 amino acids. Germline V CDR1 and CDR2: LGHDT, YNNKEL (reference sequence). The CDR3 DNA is TGTGCCAGCAGCCAGGGAGCGAGCACCGGGGAGCTGTTTTTT. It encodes CASSQGASTGELFF.

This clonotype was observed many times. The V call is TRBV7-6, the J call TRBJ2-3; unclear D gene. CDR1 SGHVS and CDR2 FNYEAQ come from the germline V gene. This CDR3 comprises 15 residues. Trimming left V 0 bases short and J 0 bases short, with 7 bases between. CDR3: CASSLAGRSTDTQYF. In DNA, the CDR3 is TGTGCCAGCAGCTTAGCGGGCAGGAGCACAGATACGCAGTATTTT.

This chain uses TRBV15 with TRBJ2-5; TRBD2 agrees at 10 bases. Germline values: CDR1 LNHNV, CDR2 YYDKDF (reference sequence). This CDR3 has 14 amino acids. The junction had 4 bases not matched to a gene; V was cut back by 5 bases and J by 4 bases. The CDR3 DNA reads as TGTGCCACCAGCTCCCGGACTAGCGGAGAGACCCAGTACTTC. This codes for CATSSRTSGETQYF.